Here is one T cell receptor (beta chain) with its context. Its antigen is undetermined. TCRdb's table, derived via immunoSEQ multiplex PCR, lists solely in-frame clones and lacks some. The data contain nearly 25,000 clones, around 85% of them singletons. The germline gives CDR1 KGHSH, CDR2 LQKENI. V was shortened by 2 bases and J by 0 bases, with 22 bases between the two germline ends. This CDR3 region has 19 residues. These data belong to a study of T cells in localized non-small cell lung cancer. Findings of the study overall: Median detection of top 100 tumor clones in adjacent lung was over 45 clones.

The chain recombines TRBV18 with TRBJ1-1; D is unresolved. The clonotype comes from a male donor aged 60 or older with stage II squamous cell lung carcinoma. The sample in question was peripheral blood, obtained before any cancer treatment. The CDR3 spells CASSPGLVGARGMNTEAFF. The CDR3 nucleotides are TGTGCCAGCTCACCAGGTTTGGTAGGTGCCCGGGGAATGAACACTGAAGCTTTCTTT.